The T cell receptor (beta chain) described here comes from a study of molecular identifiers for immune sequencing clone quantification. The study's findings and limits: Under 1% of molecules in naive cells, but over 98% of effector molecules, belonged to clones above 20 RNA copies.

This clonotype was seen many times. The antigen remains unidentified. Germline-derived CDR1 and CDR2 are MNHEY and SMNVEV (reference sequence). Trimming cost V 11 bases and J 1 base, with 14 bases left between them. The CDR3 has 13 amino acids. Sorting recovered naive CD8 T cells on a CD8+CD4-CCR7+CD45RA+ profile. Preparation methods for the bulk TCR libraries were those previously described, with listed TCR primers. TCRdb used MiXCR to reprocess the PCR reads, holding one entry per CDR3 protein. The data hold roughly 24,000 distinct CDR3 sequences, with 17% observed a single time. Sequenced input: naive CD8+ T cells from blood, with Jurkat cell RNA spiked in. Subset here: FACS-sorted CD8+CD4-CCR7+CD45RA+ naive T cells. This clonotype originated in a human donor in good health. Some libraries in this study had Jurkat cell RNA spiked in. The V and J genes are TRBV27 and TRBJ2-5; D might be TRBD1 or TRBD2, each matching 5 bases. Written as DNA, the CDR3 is TGTGCCTCCCAGAGGGGCCCCCAAGAGACCCAGTACTTC. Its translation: CASQRGPQETQYF.